Each of the 25 T cell receptor delta chains below was sequenced from the same sample in a study of gamma-delta T cells after stem cell transplantation. TCRdb re-processed the RT-PCR reads using CATT. The sample contains 1,500 or so delta-chain clones, 1.6% of which appear only once. Sequenced input: gamma-delta T cells. These receptors all stem from a human donor. It is not recorded whose cells these are; they may come from a transplant donor.

Notes on this clone: A single base is all that separates this from a far larger clone, so a read error is likely. The same CDR3 can be traced to other DNA sequences in this sample. The J gene is TRDJ1, the V gene TRDV2; TRDD3 is a possible D gene (6 bases). This CDR3 is 18 amino acids long. Germline CDR1 reads GEAIGNYY; CDR2 reads EKD. Trimming took off 2 bases at V and 0 bases at J, with 21 bases between the two ends. The CDR3 bases are TGTGCCTGTGACAAGTGGGATGGGGGGCCGATGTACACCGATAAACTCATCTTT. This gives the protein CACDKWDGGPMYTDKLIF.

By frequency in the sample, this clone is large (0.1 to 1%). Additional DNA sequences in this sample encode the identical CDR3. The J gene is TRDJ1, the V gene TRDV2, with TRDD3 matching over 9 bases. Germline V gene lookup returns CDR1 GEAIGNYY and CDR2 EKD. Losses at the gene ends were 1 base for V and 0 bases for J; bases not matched to a gene: 14. The CDR3 consists of 19 residues. Here the CDR3 DNA reads TGTGCCTGTGACACGGGGGCCGATACTGGGGGACCATACACCGATAAACTCATCTTT. Amino acids: CACDTGADTGGPYTDKLIF.

This clone was recorded a few times. A far larger clone is one base from this, pointing to a likely read error. The same CDR3 arises from other DNA sequences in this sample as well. The chain employs TRDV2 and TRDJ1; 11 nucleotides line up with TRDD3. Trimming removed 0 bases from V and 6 bases from J; junction bases left unmatched: 20. The CDR3 length is 20 residues. Germline CDR1 and CDR2: GEAIGNYY and EKD. The CDR3 region has the DNA TGTGCCTGTGACACCCGGGGCGGGACTGGGGGATATGTTTTGGTGTATAAACTCATCTTT. It is translated as CACDTRGGTGGYVLVYKLIF.

This clone has a count of ten or more. Only one base separates this from a far larger clonotype, so it likely reflects a read error. The rearrangement uses TRDV2 and TRDJ1, with D perhaps matching TRDD3 (6 bases). The CDR3 contains 18 residues. The V gene's germline CDR1 is GEAIGNYY and CDR2 EKD. The V end lost 0 bases, the J end lost 0 bases, and 19 bases lay between the germline ends. DNA for the CDR3: TGTGCCTGTGACACCCTGATGGGGGTACGCGGGGACACCGATAAACTCATCTTT. As protein: CACDTLMGVRGDTDKLIF.

This clone has a handful of counts. A far larger clone is just one base off, so this is likely a read error. This specimen includes other DNA sequences encoding the same CDR3. J is TRDJ1 and V is TRDV1, with a tentative D call TRDD3 (5 bases). This CDR3 contains 18 residues. Trimming pared 3 bases from V and 0 bases from J, leaving 20 bases between. Germline CDR1 reads TSWWSYY; CDR2 reads QGS. Here the CDR3 reads CALGDSTKGGEYTDKLIF. CDR3 coding DNA: TGTGCTCTTGGGGACAGCACCAAGGGCGGGGAGTACACCGATAAACTCATCTTT.

Remarks on this clone: Other DNA sequences from this sample encode an identical CDR3 as well. The chain is built from TRDV2 and TRDJ1, with 9 bases fitting TRDD3. Losses at the gene ends were 3 bases for V and 0 bases for J; bases not matched to a gene: 10. The CDR3 runs 17 residues. Germline loops: CDR1 GEAIGNYY, CDR2 EKD. The CDR3 protein is CACDPLTGGKYTDKLIF. DNA of the CDR3: TGTGCCTGTGACCCCCTTACTGGGGGAAAGTACACCGATAAACTCATCTTT.

Turning to this clone: TCRdb's protein, taken from a much larger clone, differs from this DNA's translation at residue 15, likely owing to a read error; the protein displayed comes from the DNA. In DNA form, the CDR3 reads TGTGCCTTTAATTGTCCCCTACCCTGGGGGATCAGACGTGAGTGTAAACTCATCTTT. This sequence encodes CAFNCPLPWGIRRECKLIF. V gene TRDV3 combines with J gene TRDJ1; 9 bases line up with TRDD3. The CDR3 is made up of 19 amino acids. After removal of 1 base from V and 7 bases from J, the junction contained 25 bases not matched to a gene. CDR1 TVYSNPD and CDR2 GDNSRS come from the germline V gene (reference sequence).

This clone ranks as large. Other nucleotide sequences in the sample specify the same CDR3. The chain links TRDV1 to TRDJ1; a weak D match, TRDD3 (6 bases). This CDR3 comprises 17 residues. V was trimmed by 6 bases and J by 0 bases, leaving 20 bases between them. Looked up from germline, CDR1 is TSWWSYY and CDR2 is QGS. As DNA, the CDR3 is TGTGCTCTTGGCAAAAGGAGGATACTCCGGCACACCGATAAACTCATCTTT. This translates into CALGKRRILRHTDKLIF.

In the case of this clone: A far larger clone lies a single base away; this is likely a read error. Other DNA variants within this sample encode the same CDR3. The chain couples TRDV2 to TRDJ1, with 9 bases aligning to TRDD3. Germline lookup yields CDR1 GEAIGNYY and CDR2 EKD. The CDR3 runs to 15 residues. V gave up 7 bases and J gave up 0 bases; unmatched junction bases: 8. CDR3 in DNA: TGTGCCTGCACACTGGGGGACACGTACACCGATAAACTCATCTTT. As protein: CACTLGDTYTDKLIF.

For this clone: The protein in TCRdb stems from a much larger clone and differs at residue 12 from this DNA's translation, likely a read error; here the protein is translated from the DNA. The chain is built from TRDV1 and TRDJ1, with TRDD3 matching 9 bases. The germline CDR1 and CDR2 sequences are TSWWSYY and QGS. The CDR3 runs 16 residues. The V and J ends lost 4 bases and 8 bases, in that order; junction bases with no gene match: 14. The CDR3 region is CALGVYGCTGGRKLIF. CDR3 DNA: TGTGCTCTTGGGGTGTACGGGTGTACTGGGGGAAGGAAACTCATCTTT.

In the case of this clone: The translation of this DNA and the TCRdb protein of a much larger clone differ at residue 11, probably owing to a read error; the protein shown here is translated from the DNA. This rearrangement joins TRDV1 to TRDJ1; 9 positions match TRDD3. The CDR3 is made up of 15 amino acids. The J segment lost 8 bases and the V segment lost 1 base, leaving 8 bases of the junction unmatched. The V gene's germline CDR1 is TSWWSYY and CDR2 QGS. CDR3 sequence reads: CALGEPPGDTTKLIF. In DNA, the CDR3 is TGTGCTCTTGGGGAACCACCGGGGGATACCACGAAACTCATCTTT.

This clone came up a few times. This likely stems from a read error, as it lies one base from a far larger clone. Other nucleotide sequences in the sample specify the same CDR3. V and J are TRDV1 and TRDJ3, with TRDD3 matching 8 bases. J was trimmed by 1 base and V by 4 bases; bases with no gene match: 24. The CDR3 loop spans 24 amino acids. Germline loops: CDR1 TSWWSYY, CDR2 QGS. The CDR3 DNA follows: TGTGCTCTTGGGGCCCTAGTATCTACACTTACTGGGGGTCTTAGTTCCTGGGACACCCGACAGATGTTTTTC. It encodes CALGALVSTLTGGLSSWDTRQMFF.

With regard to this clone: It may be a read error: a sequence one base away is much more abundant. The same CDR3 can be traced to other DNA sequences in this sample. J is TRDJ1 and V is TRDV1; TRDD3 matches 12 bases. The CDR3 consists of 24 residues. In germline, CDR1 is TSWWSYY, CDR2 QGS. The CDR3 nucleotides read TGTGCTCTTGGGGAACCCGGCCCCACCTTCCCCGCACTGGGGGATACAACTTACACCGATAAACTCATCTTC. Its translation is CALGEPGPTFPALGDTTYTDKLIF.

This clone has more than one count but fewer than ten. A far more abundant clone sits one base away, making this likely a read error. Other DNA sequences from this sample encode an identical CDR3 as well. The chain recombines TRDV2 with TRDJ1; D is perhaps TRDD3 (6 bases). The CDR3 is 18 residues long. V was shortened by 2 bases and J by 1 base, with 22 bases between the two germline ends. The V gene's germline CDR1 is GEAIGNYY and CDR2 EKD. The CDR3 reads CACDNVGVPKTSTDKLIF. The CDR3 bases are TGTGCCTGTGACAATGTGGGGGTCCCTAAGACGTCCACCGATAAACTCATCTTT.

A remark on this clone: The protein in TCRdb stems from a much larger clone and differs at residue 12 from this DNA's translation, likely a read error; here the protein is translated from the DNA. The chain joins TRDV2 to TRDJ1, with D perhaps TRDD3 (6 bases). The CDR3 covers 18 residues. Germline V gene lookup returns CDR1 GEAIGNYY and CDR2 EKD. V dropped 2 bases and J dropped 1 base, with 22 bases sitting between them. The CDR3 DNA is TGTGCCTGTGACAACGTGGGGGTCCCTAAGACGCCCACCGATAAACTCATCTTT. This sequence encodes CACDNVGVPKTPTDKLIF.

This clone was seen only a few times. Given a far larger clone just one base away, this is likely a sequencing read error. The sample holds other DNA sequences that translate to the same CDR3. The chain carries TRDV2 and TRDJ1, with 8 nucleotides matching TRDD3. Germline CDR1 and CDR2: GEAIGNYY and EKD. The CDR3 is 17 residues long. The CDR3 reads CACDPTGDTPYTDKLIF. CDR3 sequence (DNA): TGTGCCTGTGACCCCACTGGGGATACCCCTTACACCGATAAGCTCATCTTT.

The chain carries TRDV2 and TRDJ1, with 11 bases that match TRDD3. V lost 3 bases and J lost 0; bases outside the gene matches: 8. From germline, CDR1 is GEAIGNYY and CDR2 EKD. The length of the CDR3 is 17 residues. CDR3 bases: TGTGCCTGTGACCCCGTGGGGGATACGACCCACACCGATAAACTCATCTTT. Translation: CACDPVGDTTHTDKLIF.

This clone has only a few counts. A read error is the likely source, as a far larger clone sits one nucleotide away. Other DNA sequences in this sample translate to the same CDR3. This chain joins TRDV2 and TRDJ1; TRDD3 aligns across 10 bases. The germline V gene encodes CDR1 GEAIGNYY and CDR2 EKD. The CDR3 totals 16 residues. The CDR3: CACDTVGDTYPDKLIF. Written as DNA, the CDR3 is TGCGCCTGTGACACTGTGGGGGATACTTACCCCGATAAACTCATCTTT.

There are a few counts of this clone. A far larger clone is just one base off, so this is likely a read error. Within the sample, other DNA sequences also encode this same CDR3. The chain carries TRDV2 and TRDJ3, with 8 bases that match TRDD3. The germline V gene encodes CDR1 GEAIGNYY and CDR2 EKD. The CDR3 extends over 21 amino acids. CDR3 loop: CACDTTGLWGSPSWDTRQMFF. In nucleotides, the CDR3 is TGTGCCTGCGACACCACGGGGCTCTGGGGGAGCCCTTCCTGGGACACCCGACAGATGTTTTTC.

This clone was detected only a few times. The protein that TCRdb holds for this DNA derives from a much larger clone and differs from the translated DNA at residue 18, which likely indicates a read error; the protein shown here is translated from the DNA. The chain couples TRDV1 to TRDJ4; 7 bases are a match to TRDD3. Per the germline V gene, CDR1 is TSWWSYY and CDR2 is QGS. This CDR3 is built from 20 residues. CDR3 amino acids: CALGDSRTPSVLGITRPQIF. The CDR3 DNA is TGTGCTCTTGGGGATTCTAGGACCCCCAGTGTACTGGGGATAACCAGACCCCAGATCTTT.

Of note for this clone: Only one base separates this from a far larger clonotype, so it likely reflects a read error. The rearrangement joins TRDV2 to TRDJ1; 8 positions match TRDD3. The CDR3 totals 17 residues. Germline lookup yields CDR1 GEAIGNYY and CDR2 EKD. The junction had 12 bases not matched to a gene; V was cut back by 1 base and J by 3 bases. The CDR3 loop reads CACDTVGIQGDADKLIF. The CDR3 nucleotides read TGTGCCTGTGACACGGTGGGGATACAGGGGGACGCCGATAAACTCATCTTT.

In regard to this clone: TCRdb lists the protein of a much larger clone for this DNA, which differs at residue 13, so this is likely a read error; the protein given here is translated from the DNA itself. CDR3 coding DNA: TGTGCCTGTGACCTACTGGGGGAGAGGGGGAACACCGTTAAACTCATCTTT. Amino acid sequence: CACDLLGERGNTVKLIF. The V gene is TRDV2, the J gene TRDJ1; TRDD3 matches 9 bases. Germline loops: CDR1 GEAIGNYY, CDR2 EKD. The CDR3 runs 17 residues.

This clone was counted between two and nine times. The mismatch at residue 20 between this DNA's translation and the TCRdb protein of a much larger clone likely reflects a read error; the protein shown is translated from the DNA. The gene calls are TRDV1 and TRDJ3; 8 nucleotides align to TRDD3. The CDR3 consists of 24 residues. Germline assignment: CDR1 TSWWSYY and CDR2 QGS. The CDR3 here is CALGALVSTLTGGLSSWDTQQMFF. CDR3 nucleotides: TGTGCTCTTGGGGCCCTAGTATCTACACTTACTGGGGGTCTTAGCTCCTGGGACACCCAACAGATGTTTTTC.

By share, this clone ranks as medium-sized. Distinct nucleotide sequences in the sample also encode this CDR3. This chain joins TRDV1 and TRDJ1; the match to TRDD3 covers 10 bases. CDR3 length: 22 amino acids. V lost 0 bases and J lost 5; bases outside the gene matches: 24. Germline V gives CDR1 TSWWSYY, CDR2 QGS. This CDR3 is CALGELRALALLGDLRVDKLIF. Written as DNA, the CDR3 is TGTGCTCTTGGGGAACTAAGGGCCCTCGCCCTACTGGGGGATCTAAGAGTTGATAAACTCATCTTT.

This clone was seen only a few times. Only one base separates this from a far larger clonotype, so it likely reflects a read error. Other DNA variants within this sample encode the same CDR3. This rearrangement joins TRDV2 to TRDJ1, with TRDD3 identical over 10 bases. In germline, CDR1 is GEAIGNYY, CDR2 EKD. The CDR3 consists of 16 residues. This chain's CDR3 is CACSQGGIRYTDKLIF. The CDR3, as DNA: TGTGCCTGTTCCCAAGGGGGGATACGCTACACCGATAAGCTCATCTTT.